Presented here are 6 T cell receptor beta chains from one specimen sequenced in a study of cytomegalovirus exposure and HLA in healthy donors. PCR was performed using 60 Vbeta and 13 Jbeta primers. Using immunoSEQ multiplex PCR, the repertoire was profiled, and TCRdb retains in-frame clones only, with some absent. The sample records about 190,000 clones, almost 80% being singletons. What was sequenced was PBMCs. The receptors derive from a woman under 30 in good health and CMV-seronegative.

The CDR3 sequence: CASSNTGGSMNTEAFF. The CDR3 DNA sequence: TGTGCCAGCAGCAATACAGGGGGCAGTATGAACACTGAAGCTTTCTTT. The genes are TRBV6-6 and TRBJ1-1, with 9 bases fitting TRBD1. The CDR3 runs 16 residues. Germline trimming cut 6 bases from V and 0 bases from J; bases unmatched to any gene: 8. CDR1 and CDR2 (germline): MNHNY, SVGAGI (reference sequence).

In this sample, this clone turned up a few times. The chain couples TRBV27 to TRBJ2-3; no clear D. Trimming left V 6 bases short and J 2 bases short, with 12 bases between. CDR1 and CDR2 from the germline V gene are MNHEY and SMNVEV (reference sequence). This CDR3 is 14 amino acids long. CDR3 bases: TGTGCCAGCAGACTTCTTACTTCCACAGATACGCAGTATTTT. Protein: CASRLLTSTDTQYF.

V gene TRBV25-1 combines with J gene TRBJ2-1; D gene uncertain. CDR1 is MGHDK and CDR2 is SYGVNS in the germline V gene. This CDR3 is 16 amino acids long. The V end lost 1 base, the J end lost 3 bases, and 13 bases lay between the germline ends. The CDR3 DNA is TGTGCCAGCAGTGAATTAGAACTCCGAAGCTACAATGAGCAGTTCTTC. Residues: CASSELELRSYNEQFF.

The chain carries TRBV5-6 and TRBJ2-1; 8 nucleotides match TRBD1. Germline V gene data show CDR1 as SGHDT and CDR2 as YYEEEE. V shed 4 bases and J 2 bases; nucleotides not matched to a gene: 5. The CDR3 contains 15 residues. The CDR3 DNA reads as TGTGCCAGCAGCCCAGACAGGGGACCCTACAATGAGCAGTTCTTC. This gives the protein CASSPDRGPYNEQFF.

This clone was recorded only once. The rearrangement uses TRBV2 and TRBJ2-2, with D possibly matching TRBD2 (7 bases). This CDR3 has 15 residues. Germline CDR1 is SNHLY and CDR2 is FYNNEI. With 3 bases removed from V and 5 bases from J, the gap between germline ends came to 13 bases. CDR3 nucleotides: TGTGCCAGCAGTGATACAGGGCGGGGGACCGGGGAGCTGTTTTTT. The encoded protein is CASSDTGRGTGELFF.

This chain links TRBV4-3 with TRBJ2-7, with D maybe TRBD2 (6 bases). V was trimmed by 1 base and J by 1 base, leaving 23 bases between them. This CDR3 contains 19 residues. Germline V CDR1 and CDR2: LGHNA, YSLEER. Written as DNA, the CDR3 is TGCGCCAGCAGCCAAGTTTTACCCGGGAGCAAGAAGGGGTCCTACGAGCAGTACTTC. Encoded protein: CASSQVLPGSKKGSYEQYF.